This is a list of T cell receptor beta chains from one sample in a study of T cell responses to AZD1222 COVID-19 vaccine. The repertoire was sequenced with immunoSEQ multiplex PCR; TCRdb's copy has only in-frame clones and lacks some. The sample has around 66,000 clones, less than 85% seen once; the top ten hold over 20%. This specimen consisted of peripheral blood, obtained on day 0 of MenACWY control vaccination. All receptors derive from an adult in good health. Each CDR3 is given with its conserved first and last residue. D genes are given only for firm matches.

j_gene: TRBJ1-6
v_gene: TRBV4-3
d_gene: NA
CDR3aa: CASSQDRGVLGDSPLHF

j_gene: TRBJ2-2
v_gene: TRBV2
d_gene: NA
CDR3aa: CASSRRQHNTGELFF

j_gene: TRBJ2-7
v_gene: TRBV11-2
d_gene: NA
CDR3aa: CASSRGQTYEQYF

j_gene: TRBJ2-3
v_gene: TRBV13
d_gene: TRBD1
CDR3aa: CASSQLTGGIDTQYF

j_gene: TRBJ1-2
v_gene: TRBV6-5
d_gene: TRBD1
CDR3aa: CASSNRDSYGYTF

j_gene: TRBJ1-2
v_gene: TRBV30
d_gene: NA
CDR3aa: CAWSVNRVVDGYTF

j_gene: TRBJ2-3
v_gene: TRBV7-3
d_gene: NA
CDR3aa: CASSFGGGTDTQYF

j_gene: TRBJ2-1
v_gene: TRBV5-1
d_gene: TRBD2
CDR3aa: CASSPSGGSYNEQFF

j_gene: TRBJ1-2
v_gene: TRBV5-1
d_gene: NA
CDR3aa: CASSFSGVDGYTF

j_gene: TRBJ1-3
v_gene: TRBV9
d_gene: NA
CDR3aa: CASKPGTSGNTIYF

j_gene: TRBJ2-4
v_gene: TRBV6-5
d_gene: NA
CDR3aa: CASSSTPGPKNIQYF

j_gene: TRBJ2-2
v_gene: TRBV7-3
d_gene: NA
CDR3aa: CASSLNGFGTANTGELFF

j_gene: TRBJ1-1
v_gene: TRBV19
d_gene: TRBD1
CDR3aa: CASSTGQGTAEAFF

j_gene: TRBJ1-5
v_gene: TRBV5-8
d_gene: TRBD1
CDR3aa: CASSWDRPYQPQHF

j_gene: TRBJ1-5
v_gene: TRBV19
d_gene: NA
CDR3aa: CASSSQNQPQHF